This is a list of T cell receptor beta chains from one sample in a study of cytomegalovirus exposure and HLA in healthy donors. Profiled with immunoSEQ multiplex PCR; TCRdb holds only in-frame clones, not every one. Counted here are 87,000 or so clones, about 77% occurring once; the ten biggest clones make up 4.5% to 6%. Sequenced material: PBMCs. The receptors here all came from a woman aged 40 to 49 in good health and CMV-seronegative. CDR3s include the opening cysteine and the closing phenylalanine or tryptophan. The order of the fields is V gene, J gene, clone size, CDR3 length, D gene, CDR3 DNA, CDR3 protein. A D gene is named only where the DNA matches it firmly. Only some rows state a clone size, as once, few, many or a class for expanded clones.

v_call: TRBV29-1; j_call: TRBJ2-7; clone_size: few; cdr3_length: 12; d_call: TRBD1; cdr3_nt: TGCAGCGTTGGGGACAGCACCTACGAGCAGTACTTC; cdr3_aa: CSVGDSTYEQYF
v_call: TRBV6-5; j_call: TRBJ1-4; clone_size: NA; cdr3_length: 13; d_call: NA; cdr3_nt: TGTGCCAGCAGTTTAAAGGGGGACGAAAAACTGTTTTTT; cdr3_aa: CASSLKGDEKLFF
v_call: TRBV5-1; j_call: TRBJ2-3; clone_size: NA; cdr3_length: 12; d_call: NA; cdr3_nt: TGCGCCAGCAGCTTCCTTACAGATACGCAGTATTTT; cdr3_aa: CASSFLTDTQYF
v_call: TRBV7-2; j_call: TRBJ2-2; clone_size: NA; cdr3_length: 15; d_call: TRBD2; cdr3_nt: TGTGCCAGCAGCTTCTTCACCGGGGGGGCCGGGGAGCTGTTTTTT; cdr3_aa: CASSFFTGGAGELFF
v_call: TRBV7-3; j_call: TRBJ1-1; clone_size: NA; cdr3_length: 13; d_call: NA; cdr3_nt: TGTGCCAGCAGCTTACTCTGGAACACTGAAGCTTTCTTT; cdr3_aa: CASSLLWNTEAFF
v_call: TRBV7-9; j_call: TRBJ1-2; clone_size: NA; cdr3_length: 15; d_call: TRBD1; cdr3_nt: TGTGCCAGCAGCTTAGGGGGGACAGGATGGTATGGCTACACCTTC; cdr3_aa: CASSLGGTGWYGYTF
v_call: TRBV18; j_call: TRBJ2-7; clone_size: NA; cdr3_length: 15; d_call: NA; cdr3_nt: TGTGCCAGCTCACTAGGCGGGGGCGATACCTACGAGCAGTACTTC; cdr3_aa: CASSLGGGDTYEQYF
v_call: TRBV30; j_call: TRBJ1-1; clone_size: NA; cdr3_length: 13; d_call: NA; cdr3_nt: TGTGCCTGGAGTGTAGGGAGGAACACTGAAGCTTTCTTT; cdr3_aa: CAWSVGRNTEAFF
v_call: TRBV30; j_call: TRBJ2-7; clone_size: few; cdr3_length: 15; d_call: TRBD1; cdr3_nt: TGTGCCTGGATCCCCACCGGGACAGGGACCTACGAGCAGTACTTC; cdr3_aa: CAWIPTGTGTYEQYF
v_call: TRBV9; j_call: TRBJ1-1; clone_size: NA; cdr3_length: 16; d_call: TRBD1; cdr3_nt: TGTGCCAGCAGCGACCACGACAGGGGGTTGGACACTGAAGCTTTCTTT; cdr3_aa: CASSDHDRGLDTEAFF
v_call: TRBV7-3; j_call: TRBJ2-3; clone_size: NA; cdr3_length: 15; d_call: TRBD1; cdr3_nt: TGTGCCAGCAGCTCAAGCGGCAGGGGGCTAGATACGCAGTATTTT; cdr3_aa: CASSSSGRGLDTQYF
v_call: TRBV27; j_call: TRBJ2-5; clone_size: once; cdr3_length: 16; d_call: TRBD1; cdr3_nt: TGTGCCAGCAGTTTAGGGTGGACAGGGGGCATAGAGACCCAGTACTTC; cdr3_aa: CASSLGWTGGIETQYF
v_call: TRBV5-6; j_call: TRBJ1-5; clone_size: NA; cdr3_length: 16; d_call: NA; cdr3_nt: TGTGCCAGCAGCTGGGGGGGGCCAGTGCAGGGTCAGCCCCAGCATTTT; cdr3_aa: CASSWGGPVQGQPQHF
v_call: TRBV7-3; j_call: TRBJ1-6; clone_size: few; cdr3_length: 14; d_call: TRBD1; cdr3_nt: TGTGCCAGCAGCAAGGGACAGTATAATTCACCCCTCCACTTT; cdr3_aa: CASSKGQYNSPLHF
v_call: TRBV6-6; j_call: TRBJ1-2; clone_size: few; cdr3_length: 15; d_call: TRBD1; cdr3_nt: TGTGCCAGCAGGCCCGGGACAGGGGGGGACTATGGCTACACCTTC; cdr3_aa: CASRPGTGGDYGYTF
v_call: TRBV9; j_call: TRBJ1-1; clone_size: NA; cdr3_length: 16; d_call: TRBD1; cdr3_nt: TGTGCCAGCAGCGGAGGACAGACAGGGAAAAAAACTGAAGCTTTCTTT; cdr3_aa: CASSGGQTGKKTEAFF
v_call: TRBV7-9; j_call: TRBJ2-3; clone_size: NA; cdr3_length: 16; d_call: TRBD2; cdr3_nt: TGTGCCAGCAGCTTTAGACCGGGACTAGCAGCAGATACGCAGTATTTT; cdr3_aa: CASSFRPGLAADTQYF
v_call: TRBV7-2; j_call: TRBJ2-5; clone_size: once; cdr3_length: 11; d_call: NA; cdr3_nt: TGTGCCAGCAGCCGGGTGGAGACCCAGTACTTC; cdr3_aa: CASSRVETQYF
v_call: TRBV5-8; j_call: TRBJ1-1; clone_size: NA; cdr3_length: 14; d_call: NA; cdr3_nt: TGTGCCAGCAGCTTGACAGGGATGATTACTGAAGCTTTCTTT; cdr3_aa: CASSLTGMITEAFF
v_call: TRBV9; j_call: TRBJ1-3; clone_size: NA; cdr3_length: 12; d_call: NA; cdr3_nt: TGTGCCAGCAGGGGGGCGGGAAACACCATATATTTT; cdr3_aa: CASRGAGNTIYF
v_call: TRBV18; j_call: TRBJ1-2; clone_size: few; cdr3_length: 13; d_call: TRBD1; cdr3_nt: TGTGCCAGCTCAATCGGGACAGGGCAAGGCTACACCTTC; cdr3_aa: CASSIGTGQGYTF
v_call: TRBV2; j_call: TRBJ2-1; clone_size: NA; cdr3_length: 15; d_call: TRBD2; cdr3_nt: TGTGCCAGCAGTTCTCTAGCGGGGGCCAACAATGAGCAGTTCTTC; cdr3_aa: CASSSLAGANNEQFF
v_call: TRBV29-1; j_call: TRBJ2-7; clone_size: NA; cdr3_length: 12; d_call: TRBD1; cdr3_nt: TGCAGCGTTCTCGGCAGGGGGCATGAGCAGTACTTC; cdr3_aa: CSVLGRGHEQYF
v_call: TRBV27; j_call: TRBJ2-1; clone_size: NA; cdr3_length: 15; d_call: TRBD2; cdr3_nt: TGTGCCAGCAGTCTAAGCGGGGGGCCTGGGAATGAGCAGTTCTTC; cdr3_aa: CASSLSGGPGNEQFF
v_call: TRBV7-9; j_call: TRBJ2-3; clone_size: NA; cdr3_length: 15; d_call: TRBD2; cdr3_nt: TGTGCCAGCAGCTTAACTAGCGGACGCACAGATACGCAGTATTTT; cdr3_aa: CASSLTSGRTDTQYF
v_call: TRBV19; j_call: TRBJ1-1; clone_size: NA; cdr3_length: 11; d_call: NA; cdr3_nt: TGTGCCAGTAGTATCGGACTTCAAGCTTTCTTT; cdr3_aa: CASSIGLQAFF
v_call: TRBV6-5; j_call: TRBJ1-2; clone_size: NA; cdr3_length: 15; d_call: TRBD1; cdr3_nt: TGTGCCAGCAGTTACTCCCCCGGGACAGGGTATGGCTACACCTTC; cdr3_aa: CASSYSPGTGYGYTF
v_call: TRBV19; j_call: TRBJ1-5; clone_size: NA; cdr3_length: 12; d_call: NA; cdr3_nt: TGTGCCAGCAGGTATGGGAATCAGCCCCAGCATTTT; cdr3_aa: CASRYGNQPQHF
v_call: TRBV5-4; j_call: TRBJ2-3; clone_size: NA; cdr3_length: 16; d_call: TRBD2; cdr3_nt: TGTGCCAGCAGCTGGGGGGGACCAACTAGCACAGATACGCAGTATTTT; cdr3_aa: CASSWGGPTSTDTQYF
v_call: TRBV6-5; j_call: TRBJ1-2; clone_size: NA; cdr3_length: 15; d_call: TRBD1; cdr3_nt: TGTGCCAGCAGCCCCGTCGGACAGGGTAGGGTTGGCTACACCTTC; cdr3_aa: CASSPVGQGRVGYTF
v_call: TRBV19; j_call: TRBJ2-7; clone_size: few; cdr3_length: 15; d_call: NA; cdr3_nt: TGTGCCAGTAGTATCGTACTTGGGGGGATCTACGAGCAGTACTTC; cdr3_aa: CASSIVLGGIYEQYF
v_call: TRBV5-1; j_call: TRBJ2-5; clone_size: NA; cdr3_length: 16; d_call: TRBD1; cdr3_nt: TGCGCCAGCAGCTCCCCGGACAGGGGATTCCAAGAGACCCAGTACTTC; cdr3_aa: CASSSPDRGFQETQYF
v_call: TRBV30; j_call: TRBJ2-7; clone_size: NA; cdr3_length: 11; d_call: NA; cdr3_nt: TGTGCCTGGTGCGGAGGCTACGAGCAGTACTTC; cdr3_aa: CAWCGGYEQYF
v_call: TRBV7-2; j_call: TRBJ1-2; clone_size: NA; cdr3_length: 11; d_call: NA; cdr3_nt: TGTGCCAGCTCCCAGGCCTATGGCTACACCTTC; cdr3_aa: CASSQAYGYTF
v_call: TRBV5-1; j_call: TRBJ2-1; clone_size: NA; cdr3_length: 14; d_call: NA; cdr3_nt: TGCGCCAGCAGTCCCGGACAGTCCTACAATGAGCAGTTCTTC; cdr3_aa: CASSPGQSYNEQFF
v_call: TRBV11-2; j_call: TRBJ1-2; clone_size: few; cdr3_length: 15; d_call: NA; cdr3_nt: TGTGCCAGCAGCCCCCTCTGGGCGGGTGACTATGGCTACACCTTC; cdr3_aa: CASSPLWAGDYGYTF
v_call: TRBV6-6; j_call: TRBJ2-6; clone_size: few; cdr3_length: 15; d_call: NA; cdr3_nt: TGTGCCAGCAGTTACACGGGCTCTGGGGCCAACGTCCTGACTTTC; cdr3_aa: CASSYTGSGANVLTF
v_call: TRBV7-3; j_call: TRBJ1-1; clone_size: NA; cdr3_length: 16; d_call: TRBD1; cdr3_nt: TGTGCCAGCAGCTTAACGGGTGGACAGGGGGAAACTGAAGCTTTCTTT; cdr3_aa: CASSLTGGQGETEAFF
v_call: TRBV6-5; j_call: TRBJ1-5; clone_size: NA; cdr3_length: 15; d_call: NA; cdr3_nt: TGTGCCAGCAGACCAGACAGGTTTAGCAATCAGCCCCAGCATTTT; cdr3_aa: CASRPDRFSNQPQHF
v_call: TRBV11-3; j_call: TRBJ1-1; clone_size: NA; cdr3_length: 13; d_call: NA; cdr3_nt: TGTGCCAGCAGTCGGACATCGAACACTGAAGCTTTCTTT; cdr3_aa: CASSRTSNTEAFF
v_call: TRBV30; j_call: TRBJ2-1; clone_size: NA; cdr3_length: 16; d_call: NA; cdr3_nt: TGTGCCTGGAGTGTACTCGCCACCTACTCCTACAATGAGCAGTTCTTC; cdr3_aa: CAWSVLATYSYNEQFF
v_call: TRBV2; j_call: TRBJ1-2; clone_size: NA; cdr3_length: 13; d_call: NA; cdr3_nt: TGTGCCAGCATTAGTGACACGGCCTATGGCTACACCTTC; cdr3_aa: CASISDTAYGYTF
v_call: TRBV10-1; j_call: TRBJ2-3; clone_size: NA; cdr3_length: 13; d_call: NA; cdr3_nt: TGCGCCAGCAGCCCCAGGGCCACAGATACGCAGTATTTT; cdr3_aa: CASSPRATDTQYF
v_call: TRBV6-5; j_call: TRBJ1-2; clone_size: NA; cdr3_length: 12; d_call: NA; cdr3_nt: TGTGCCAGCAGTTCAGGCGGGATCGGCTACACCTTC; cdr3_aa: CASSSGGIGYTF
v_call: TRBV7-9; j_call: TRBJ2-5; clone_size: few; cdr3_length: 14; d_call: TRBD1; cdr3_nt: TGTGCCAGCAGCTTCCCGACAGGGCAAGAGACCCAGTACTTC; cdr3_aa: CASSFPTGQETQYF
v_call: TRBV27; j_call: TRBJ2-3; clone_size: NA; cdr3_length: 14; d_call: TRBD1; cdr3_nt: TGTGCCAGCCAGGGGGCGTATAGCACAGATACGCAGTATTTT; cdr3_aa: CASQGAYSTDTQYF
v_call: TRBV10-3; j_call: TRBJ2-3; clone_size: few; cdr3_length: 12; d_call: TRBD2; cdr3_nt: TGTGCCATCAGTGGCGGGGGAGATACGCAGTATTTT; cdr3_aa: CAISGGGDTQYF
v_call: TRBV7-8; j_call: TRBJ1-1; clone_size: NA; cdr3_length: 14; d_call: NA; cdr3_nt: TGTGCCAGCAGTCCCCTGCCAGGGAACACTGAAGCTTTCTTT; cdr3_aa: CASSPLPGNTEAFF
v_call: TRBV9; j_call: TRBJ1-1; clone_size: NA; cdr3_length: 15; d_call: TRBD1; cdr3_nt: TGTGCCAGCAGCGCCCAGGACAGGGGGTTTGTTGACGCTTTCTTT; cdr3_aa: CASSAQDRGFVDAFF
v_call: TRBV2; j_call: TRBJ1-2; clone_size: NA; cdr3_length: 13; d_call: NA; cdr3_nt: TGTGCCAGCAAGAGAGGGGAGGTGCATGGCTACACCTTC; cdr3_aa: CASKRGEVHGYTF
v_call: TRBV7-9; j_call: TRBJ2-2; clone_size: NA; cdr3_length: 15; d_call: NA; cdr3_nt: TGTGCCAGCAGCACCCGAGGACAGAACACCGGGGAGCTGTTTTTT; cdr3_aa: CASSTRGQNTGELFF
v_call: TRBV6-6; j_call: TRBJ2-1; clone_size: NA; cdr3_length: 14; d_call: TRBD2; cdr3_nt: TGTGCCACCCGCTCGGCTAGCGGGTACAATGAGCAGTTCTTC; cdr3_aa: CATRSASGYNEQFF
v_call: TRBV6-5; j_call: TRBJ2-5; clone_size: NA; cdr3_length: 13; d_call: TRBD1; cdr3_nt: TGTGCCAGCAGTCGTACAGGGGCAGAGACCCAGTACTTC; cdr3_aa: CASSRTGAETQYF
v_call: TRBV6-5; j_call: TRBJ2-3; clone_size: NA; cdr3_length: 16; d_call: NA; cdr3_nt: TGTGCCAGCAGTTACGGACAGACCTTCAGCACAGATACGCAGTATTTT; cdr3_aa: CASSYGQTFSTDTQYF
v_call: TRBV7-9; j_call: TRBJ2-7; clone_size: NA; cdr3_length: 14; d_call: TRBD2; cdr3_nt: TGTGCCAGTAGCCACGGGGGGACCTACTACGAGCAGTACTTC; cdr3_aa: CASSHGGTYYEQYF
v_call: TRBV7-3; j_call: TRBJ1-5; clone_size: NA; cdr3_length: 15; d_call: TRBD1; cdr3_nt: TGTGCCAGCAGCTCCGCCGGACAGGGCGTTCAGCCCCAGCATTTT; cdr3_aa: CASSSAGQGVQPQHF
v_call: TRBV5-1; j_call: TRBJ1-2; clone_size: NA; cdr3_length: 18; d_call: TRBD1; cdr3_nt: TGCGCCAGCAGCCCGGATATTAGCTCCGGGACAGGGGGATATGGCTACACCTTC; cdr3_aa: CASSPDISSGTGGYGYTF